This is a list of T cell receptor beta chains from one sample in a study of immune evolution from preneoplasia to lung adenocarcinoma. TCRdb's table, derived via immunoSEQ multiplex PCR, lists solely in-frame clones and lacks some. The table includes 20,000 to 25,000 clones, less than 80% detected once. Sequenced input: FFPE invasive lung adenocarcinoma tissue. These receptors all come from a person aged 55 to 70 with lung adenocarcinoma. Each CDR3 is given with its conserved first and last residue. Fields, in order: clone size, J gene, V gene, D gene, CDR3 protein, CDR3 DNA. D genes are given only for firm matches. Expanded clones are given a class, and other clones once, few, many or no size at all.

- TRBJ2-5 TRBV28 - CASSTTTGTQETQYF TGTGCCAGCAGTACCACTACCGGGACCCAAGAGACCCAGTACTTC
- TRBJ1-1 TRBV5-8 - CATRRVNTEAFF TGTGCCACCCGACGGGTTAACACTGAAGCTTTCTTT
- TRBJ2-7 TRBV10-3 - CAISESDYEQYF TGTGCCATCAGTGAGTCGGATTACGAGCAGTACTTC
- TRBJ2-1 TRBV28 TRBD2 CASIPGLATAEQFF TGTGCCAGCATACCGGGACTAGCGACAGCTGAGCAGTTCTTC
- TRBJ1-2 TRBV30 - CAWGHTEDGDTF TGTGCCTGGGGGCACACAGAGGATGGAGACACCTTC
- TRBJ2-5 TRBV11-2 TRBD1 CASSLGDRDQETQYF TGTGCCAGCAGCTTAGGGGACAGGGACCAAGAGACCCAGTACTTC
- TRBJ1-1 TRBV7-2 TRBD1 CASSTNGHRGAEAFF TGTGCCAGCAGCACCAACGGGCACAGGGGCGCTGAAGCTTTCTTT
- TRBJ1-2 TRBV9 - CASSALGYGYTF TGTGCCAGCAGCGCATTAGGATATGGCTACACCTTC
few TRBJ1-1 TRBV29-1 TRBD1 CSGGSDRGTEAFF TGCAGCGGTGGCTCGGACAGGGGCACTGAAGCTTTCTTT
- TRBJ2-1 TRBV6-5 TRBD2 CASSPGTSGKNEQFF TGTGCCAGCAGCCCCGGGACTAGCGGAAAGAATGAGCAGTTCTTC
medium-sized TRBJ2-4 TRBV4-1 - CASSQVLDPTAKNIQYF TGCGCCAGCAGCCAAGTCCTGGACCCCACAGCCAAAAACATTCAGTACTTC
- TRBJ2-3 TRBV5-1 TRBD2 CASSLRLAGVADTQYF TGCGCCAGCAGCTTGAGACTAGCGGGAGTCGCAGATACGCAGTATTTT
- TRBJ1-5 TRBV19 TRBD1 CASRDQGAGNQPQHF TGTGCCAGTAGAGACCAGGGGGCTGGAAATCAGCCCCAGCATTTT
- TRBJ2-2 TRBV7-2 - CASSSEAANTGELFF TGTGCCAGCAGCTCGGAGGCTGCGAACACCGGGGAGCTGTTTTTT
- TRBJ1-2 TRBV4-1 TRBD1 CASSHNHRGDYGYTF TGCGCCAGCAGCCATAACCACAGGGGTGACTATGGCTACACCTTC
- TRBJ2-7 TRBV5-1 - CASSLVAGSYEQYF TGCGCCAGCAGCTTGGTAGCAGGTTCCTACGAGCAGTACTTC